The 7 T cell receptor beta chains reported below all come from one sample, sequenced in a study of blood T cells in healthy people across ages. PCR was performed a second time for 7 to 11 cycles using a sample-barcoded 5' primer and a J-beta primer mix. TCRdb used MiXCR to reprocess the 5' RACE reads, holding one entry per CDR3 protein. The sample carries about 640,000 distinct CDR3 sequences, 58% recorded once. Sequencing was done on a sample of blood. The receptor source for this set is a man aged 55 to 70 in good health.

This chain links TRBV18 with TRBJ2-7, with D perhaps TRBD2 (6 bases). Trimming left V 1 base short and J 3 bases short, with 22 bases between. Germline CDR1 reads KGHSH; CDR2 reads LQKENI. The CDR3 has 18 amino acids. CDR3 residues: CASSPREARGANNYEQYF. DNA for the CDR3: TGTGCCAGCTCACCACGGGAGGCCAGAGGGGCCAACAACTACGAGCAGTACTTC.

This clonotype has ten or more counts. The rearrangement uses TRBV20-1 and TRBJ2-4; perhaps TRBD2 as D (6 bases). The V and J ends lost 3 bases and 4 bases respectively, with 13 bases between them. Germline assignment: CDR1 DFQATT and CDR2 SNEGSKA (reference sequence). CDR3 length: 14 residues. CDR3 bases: TGCAGTGCTAGTGGCTCGGGGGTGAAAAACATTCAGTACTTC. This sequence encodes CSASGSGVKNIQYF.

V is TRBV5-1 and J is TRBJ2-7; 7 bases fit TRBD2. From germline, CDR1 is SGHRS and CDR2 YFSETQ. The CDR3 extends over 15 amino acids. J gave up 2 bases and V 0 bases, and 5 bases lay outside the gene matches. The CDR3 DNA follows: TGCGCCAGCAGCTTGGAGGGGAGGGAGCCCTACGAGCAGTACTTC. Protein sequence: CASSLEGREPYEQYF.

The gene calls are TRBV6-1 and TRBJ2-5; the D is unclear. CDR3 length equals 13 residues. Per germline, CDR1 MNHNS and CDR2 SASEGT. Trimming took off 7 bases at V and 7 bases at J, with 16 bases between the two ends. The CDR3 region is CASNPTPPGTQYF. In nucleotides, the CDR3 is TGTGCCAGCAACCCGACTCCCCCGGGGACCCAGTACTTC.

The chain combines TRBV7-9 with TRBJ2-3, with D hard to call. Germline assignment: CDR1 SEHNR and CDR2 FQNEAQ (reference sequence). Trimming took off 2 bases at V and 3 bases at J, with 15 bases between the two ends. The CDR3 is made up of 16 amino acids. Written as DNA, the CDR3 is TGTGCCAGCAGCTTAAATGCCGGGCTCGTGACAGATACGCAGTATTTT. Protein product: CASSLNAGLVTDTQYF.

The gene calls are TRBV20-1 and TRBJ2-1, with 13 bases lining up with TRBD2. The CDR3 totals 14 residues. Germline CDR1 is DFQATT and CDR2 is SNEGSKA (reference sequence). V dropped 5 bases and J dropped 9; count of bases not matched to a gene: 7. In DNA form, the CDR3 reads TGCAGTGCTCTACTAGCGGGGGGGCCTGGTGAGCAGTTCTTC. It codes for CSALLAGGPGEQFF.

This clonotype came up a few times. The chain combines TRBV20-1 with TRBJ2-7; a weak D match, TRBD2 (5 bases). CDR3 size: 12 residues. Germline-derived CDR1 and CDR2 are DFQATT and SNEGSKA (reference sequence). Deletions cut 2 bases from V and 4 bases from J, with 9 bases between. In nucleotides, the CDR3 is TGCAGTGCTAGAATCCCGGGGTACGAGCAGTACTTC. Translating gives CSARIPGYEQYF.